The 9 T cell receptor beta chains below come from one sample, sequenced in a study of blood T cells in healthy people across ages. Through a sample-barcoded 5' primer and a J-beta primer mix, a second PCR was run for roughly 6 to 12 cycles. TCRdb recomputed calls from the 5' RACE reads with MiXCR, one row per CDR3 protein. The data contain nearly 800,000 distinct CDR3 sequences, just under 25% of them singletons. These data also featured in a second study, about T cells of mothers and their children.

Sequencing was carried out using blood. The origin of the receptors is a boy aged 5-17 years in good health.

This clonotype was seen a handful of times. The chain has TRBV28 and TRBJ1-1; D call uncertain. The length of the CDR3 is 13 residues. Germline lookup yields CDR1 MDHEN and CDR2 SYDVKM. The V and J ends lost 3 bases and 4 bases respectively, with 9 bases between them. The CDR3 DNA reads as TGTGCCAGCAGTTTTTCAGTGCCCACTGAAGCTTTCTTT. As protein: CASSFSVPTEAFF.

The sample holds a few counts of this clonotype. The V gene is TRBV4-1, the J gene TRBJ2-5; 8 positions agree with TRBD2. After removal of 1 base from V and 1 base from J, the junction contained 2 bases not matched to a gene. The CDR3 loop spans 15 amino acids. CDR1 and CDR2 (germline): MGHRA, YSYEKL. The CDR3 DNA follows: TGCGCCAGCAGCCAAGTACTAGCGGTCCAAGAGACCCAGTACTTC. It yields the protein CASSQVLAVQETQYF.

This clonotype was detected a few times. The chain has TRBV12-3 or TRBV12-4 and TRBJ2-1, with 7 bases matching TRBD2. Trimming removed 4 bases from V and 6 bases from J; junction bases left unmatched: 12. This CDR3 comprises 16 residues. CDR3 bases: TGTGCCAGCAGTTGGGGGGACTACCGACCCCCCAATGAGCAGTTCTTC. Translated: CASSWGDYRPPNEQFF.

The CDR3 here is CAWSGQGGEKLFF. The CDR3 DNA follows: TGTGCCTGGAGTGGACAGGGCGGTGAAAAACTGTTTTTT. The chain employs TRBV30 and TRBJ1-4, with TRBD1 identical over 7 bases. The CDR3 consists of 13 residues. CDR1 GTSNPN and CDR2 SVGIG come from the germline V gene (reference sequence). Trimming took 1 base from V and 7 from J; bases not matched to a gene: 3. Variable domain in full (rest from reference TRBV30 and TRBJ1-4): SQTIHQWPATLVQPVGSPLSLECTVEGTSNPNLYWYRQAAGRGLQLLFYSVGIGQISSEVPQNLSASRPQDRQFILSSKKLLLSDSGFYLCAWSGQGGEKLFFGSGTQLSVL.

J is TRBJ1-1 and V is TRBV6-2 or TRBV6-3, with unresolved D. V lost 6 bases, J lost 9 bases, and 17 bases lay in between. Germline assignment: CDR1 MNHEY and CDR2 SVGEGT. The CDR3 consists of 13 residues. CDR3 amino acids: CASSLPHHGKAFF. CDR3 nucleotide sequence: TGTGCCAGCAGCCTCCCTCACCACGGGAAAGCTTTCTTT.

The chain couples TRBV3-1 to TRBJ1-1; D is uncertain. The germline V gene has CDR1 LGHDT and CDR2 YNNKEL (reference sequence). The ends were cut back, 5 bases at V and 6 bases at J, with 19 bases in the middle. This CDR3 comprises 15 residues. The CDR3 bases are TGTGCCAGCAGCTTAAACCGGTGGTTGCCGCCTGAAGCTTTCTTT. Protein sequence: CASSLNRWLPPEAFF.

This clonotype was seen only a few times. The rearrangement joins TRBV27 to TRBJ2-7; the match to TRBD1 covers 8 bases. The V and J ends lost 5 bases and 6 bases, in that order; junction bases with no gene match: 9. Germline CDR1 reads MNHEY; CDR2 reads SMNVEV (reference sequence). The CDR3 loop spans 14 amino acids. CDR3 sequence (DNA): TGTGCCAGCAGTGCCCCCGGCAGGGGGCGCGAGCAGTACTTC. It encodes CASSAPGRGREQYF.

The J gene is TRBJ2-5, the V gene TRBV4-3; a weak D match, TRBD2 (6 bases). The J call may be wrong; the DNA end is better matched by TRBJ2-1. Germline V lookup: CDR1 LGHNA, CDR2 YSLEER. CDR3 length equals 16 residues. The CDR3 DNA is TGCGCCAGCAGCCAAGACGGGTCGGCGGGGCACAATGAGCAGTTCTTC. Its translation: CASSQDGSAGHNEQFF.

A few counts support this clonotype. V is TRBV7-2 and J is TRBJ2-7, with D possibly being TRBD2 (5 bases). The CDR3 runs to 14 residues. Trimming removed 1 base at V and 5 bases at J, with 12 bases between. The V gene's germline CDR1 is SGHTA and CDR2 FQGNSA. The CDR3: CASSLDPGINEQYF. The CDR3 DNA is TGTGCCAGCAGCTTAGACCCGGGGATCAACGAGCAGTACTTC.